Listed below are T cell receptor beta chains from one sample, sequenced in a study of blood T cell repertoires in COVID-19. Assay used: immunoSEQ multiplex PCR; TCRdb lists only in-frame clones, some missing. Altogether 130,000 to 150,000 clones are present, about 87% being singletons, with the ten largest covering roughly 6.1%. Material for sequencing was peripheral blood. Receptors originate from an elderly man with acute or convalescent COVID-19. Each CDR3 is given with its conserved first and last residue. D genes are given only for firm matches. Where a row states a size, it is once, few, many or the class of an expanded clone; other rows omit it.

cdr3_aa	cdr3_nt	v_call	j_call	d_call	clone_size
CASTPALTNYGYTF	TGTGCCAGCACCCCCGCGCTAACTAACTATGGCTACACCTTC	TRBV11-2	TRBJ1-2	.	.
CASSKGTGQETQYF	TGTGCCAGCAGCAAGGGGACAGGGCAAGAGACCCAGTACTTC	TRBV7-9	TRBJ2-5	TRBD1	.
CSVEAGDTLYGYTF	TGCAGCGTTGAAGCAGGCGACACCTTATATGGCTACACCTTC	TRBV29-1	TRBJ1-2	.	.
CASSLTLSSYNSPLHF	TGCGCCAGCAGCTTAACACTAAGCTCCTATAATTCACCCCTCCACTTT	TRBV5-1	TRBJ1-6	.	.
CASSLTPAAGGNQPQHF	TGCGCCAGCAGCTTGACTCCGGCGGCCGGAGGCAATCAGCCCCAGCATTTT	TRBV5-1	TRBJ1-5	.	.
CASSRQGSNQPQHF	TGTGCCAGCAGTCGTCAGGGGTCCAATCAGCCCCAGCATTTT	TRBV2	TRBJ1-5	.	.
CASSDGIGTGNEKLFF	TGTGCCAGCAGTGATGGTATTGGGACAGGGAATGAAAAACTGTTTTTT	TRBV25-1	TRBJ1-4	TRBD1	.
CASSPLIALSYNEQFF	TGTGCCAGTAGCCCACTCATAGCCCTGTCCTACAATGAGCAGTTCTTC	TRBV19	TRBJ2-1	.	.
CASSRDRAQETQYF	TGTGCCAGCAGCCGGGACAGGGCACAAGAGACCCAGTACTTC	TRBV2	TRBJ2-5	TRBD1	.
CASSYSPTGKAEAFF	TGTGCCAGCAGTTACTCTCCGACAGGGAAGGCTGAAGCTTTCTTT	TRBV28	TRBJ1-1	TRBD1	.
CASSQTDRVKGNTIYF	TGTGCCAGCAGCCAAACCGACAGGGTAAAAGGAAACACCATATATTTT	TRBV3-1/TRBV3-2	TRBJ1-3	TRBD1	.
CSVEVERTGGYEQYF	TGCAGCGTTGAGGTCGAAAGGACAGGGGGCTACGAGCAGTACTTC	TRBV29-1	TRBJ2-7	TRBD1	.
CSAPISGDTQYF	TGCAGCGCACCCATTTCAGGAGATACGCAGTATTTT	TRBV29-1	TRBJ2-3	.	.
CASSQEGLAGFYEQYF	TGCGCCAGCAGCCAAGAAGGACTAGCGGGCTTCTACGAGCAGTACTTC	TRBV4-1	TRBJ2-7	TRBD2	few